This TCR beta chain was recovered during a study of cytomegalovirus exposure and HLA in healthy donors. The study's findings and limits: Presence/absence results assume similar sequencing depth per donor, which may not hold. In an earlier analysis, in around 590 donors, most V segments appeared productive either ~87% or ~30% of the time.

Primers included in the PCR were 60 Vbeta and 13 Jbeta primers. The data were produced by immunoSEQ multiplex PCR, yet TCRdb's version contains in-frame clones alone and is incomplete. Here the sample spans fewer than 200,000 clones, approximately 82% being singletons. Germline-derived CDR1 and CDR2 are GTSNPN and SVGIG (reference sequence). CDR3 length: 18 residues. The J segment lost 2 bases and the V segment lost 5 bases, leaving 18 bases of the junction unmatched. As for this clone: The antigen is undetermined.

Sequencing was done on a sample of PBMCs. This chain joins TRBV30 and TRBJ1-2, with 9 bases aligning to TRBD1. This clonotype originated in a male donor in good health and CMV-seronegative. CDR3 bases: TGTGCCTGGCATATCCTCCGGGACAGGGTCTTTGCGAACTATGGCTACACCTTC. Translation gives CAWHILRDRVFANYGYTF.